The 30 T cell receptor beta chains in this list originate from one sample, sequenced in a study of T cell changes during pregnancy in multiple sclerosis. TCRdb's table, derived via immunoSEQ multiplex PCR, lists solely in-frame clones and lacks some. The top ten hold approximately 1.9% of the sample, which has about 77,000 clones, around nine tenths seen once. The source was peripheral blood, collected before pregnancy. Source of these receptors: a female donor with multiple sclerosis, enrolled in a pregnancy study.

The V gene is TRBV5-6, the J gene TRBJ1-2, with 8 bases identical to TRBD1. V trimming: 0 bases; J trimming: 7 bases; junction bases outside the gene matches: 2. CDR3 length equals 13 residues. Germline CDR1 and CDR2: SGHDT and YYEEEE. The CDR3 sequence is CASSLVQGAGYTF. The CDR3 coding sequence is TGTGCCAGCAGCTTGGTCCAGGGGGCTGGCTACACCTTC.

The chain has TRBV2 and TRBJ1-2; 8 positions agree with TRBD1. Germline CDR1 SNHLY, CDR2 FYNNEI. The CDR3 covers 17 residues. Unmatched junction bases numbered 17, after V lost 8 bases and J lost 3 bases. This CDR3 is CASGVGGQGLGDYGYTF. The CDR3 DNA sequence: TGTGCCAGCGGAGTGGGAGGACAGGGCCTAGGGGACTATGGCTACACCTTC. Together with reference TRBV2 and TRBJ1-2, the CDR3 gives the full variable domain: EPEVTQTPSHQVTQMGQEVILRCVPISNHLYFYWYRQILGQKVEFLVSFYNNEISEKSEIFDDQFSVERPDGSNFTLKIRSTKLEDSAMYFCASGVGGQGLGDYGYTFGSGTRLTVV.

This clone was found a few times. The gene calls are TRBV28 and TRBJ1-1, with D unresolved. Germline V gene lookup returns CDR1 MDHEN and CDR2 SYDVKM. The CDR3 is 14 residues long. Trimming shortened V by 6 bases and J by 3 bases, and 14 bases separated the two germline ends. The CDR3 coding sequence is TGTGCCAGCAGCACTAGCGGACGATACACTGAAGCTTTCTTT. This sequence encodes CASSTSGRYTEAFF.

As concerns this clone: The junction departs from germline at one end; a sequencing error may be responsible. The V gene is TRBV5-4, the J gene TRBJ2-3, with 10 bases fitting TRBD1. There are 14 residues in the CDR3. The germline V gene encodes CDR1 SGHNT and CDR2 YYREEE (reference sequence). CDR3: CASRLDRGTDTQYF. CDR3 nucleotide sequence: TGTGCCAGCAGATTGGACAGGGGGACAGATACGCAGTATTTT.

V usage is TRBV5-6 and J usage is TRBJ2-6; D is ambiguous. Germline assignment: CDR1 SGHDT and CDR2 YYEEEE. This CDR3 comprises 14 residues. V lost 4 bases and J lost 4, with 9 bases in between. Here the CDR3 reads CASSPGGGANVLTF. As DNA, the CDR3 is TGTGCCAGCAGCCCGGGTGGGGGGGCCAACGTCCTGACTTTC.

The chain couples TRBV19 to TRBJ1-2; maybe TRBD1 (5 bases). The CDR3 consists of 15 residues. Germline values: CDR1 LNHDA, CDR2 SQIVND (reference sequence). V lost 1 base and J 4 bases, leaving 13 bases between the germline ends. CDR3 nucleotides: TGTGCCAGTAGTATAGTTGGGGGGATAGGCTATGGCTACACCTTC. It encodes CASSIVGGIGYGYTF.

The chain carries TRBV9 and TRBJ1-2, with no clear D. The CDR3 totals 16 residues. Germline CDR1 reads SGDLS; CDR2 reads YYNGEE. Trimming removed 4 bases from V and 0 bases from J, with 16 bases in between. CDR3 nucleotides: TGTGCCAGCAGCCCCCGGGGTTCTGTCTCTAACTATGGCTACACCTTC. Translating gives CASSPRGSVSNYGYTF.

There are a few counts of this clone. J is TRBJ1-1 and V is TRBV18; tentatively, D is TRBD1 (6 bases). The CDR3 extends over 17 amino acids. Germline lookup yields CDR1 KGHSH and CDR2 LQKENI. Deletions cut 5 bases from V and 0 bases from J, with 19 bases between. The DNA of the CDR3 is TGTGCCAGCTCAGTGGGACCGGGACACCACATGAACACTGAAGCTTTCTTT. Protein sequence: CASSVGPGHHMNTEAFF.

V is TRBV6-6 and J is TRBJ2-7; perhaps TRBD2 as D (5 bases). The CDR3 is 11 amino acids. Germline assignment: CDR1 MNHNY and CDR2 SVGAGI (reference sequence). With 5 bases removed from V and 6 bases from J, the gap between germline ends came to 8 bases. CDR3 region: CASSLSGEQYF. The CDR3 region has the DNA TGTGCCAGCAGTCTGAGCGGCGAGCAGTACTTC.

The CDR3 DNA reads as TGTGCCACCAGGCAGGGGGCCGACTATGGCTACACCTTC. Translating it yields CATRQGADYGYTF. This chain joins TRBV19 and TRBJ1-2; 8 nucleotides line up with TRBD1. CDR3 length equals 13 residues. In germline, CDR1 is LNHDA, CDR2 SQIVND (reference sequence). V lost 10 bases, J lost 3 bases, and 7 bases stayed unmatched.

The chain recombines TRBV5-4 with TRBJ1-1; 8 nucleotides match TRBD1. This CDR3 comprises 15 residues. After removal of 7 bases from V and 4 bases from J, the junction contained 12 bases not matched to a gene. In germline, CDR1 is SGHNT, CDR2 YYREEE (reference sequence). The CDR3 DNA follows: TGTGCCAGCCGAACCGGACAGGGTGCGGTCACTGAAGCTTTCTTT. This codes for CASRTGQGAVTEAFF.

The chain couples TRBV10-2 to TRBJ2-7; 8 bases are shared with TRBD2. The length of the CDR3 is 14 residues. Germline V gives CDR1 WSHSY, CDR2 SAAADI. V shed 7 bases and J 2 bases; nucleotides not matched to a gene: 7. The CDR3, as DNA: TGCGCCAGCAACCGGGGGGGCCCAGCCTACGAGCAGTACTTC. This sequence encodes CASNRGGPAYEQYF.

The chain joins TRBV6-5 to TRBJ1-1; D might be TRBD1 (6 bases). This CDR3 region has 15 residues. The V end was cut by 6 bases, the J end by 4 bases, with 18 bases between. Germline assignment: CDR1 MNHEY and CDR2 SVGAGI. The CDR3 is CASRITGKGTTEAFF. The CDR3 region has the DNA TGTGCCAGCAGGATCACAGGGAAGGGTACCACTGAAGCTTTCTTT.

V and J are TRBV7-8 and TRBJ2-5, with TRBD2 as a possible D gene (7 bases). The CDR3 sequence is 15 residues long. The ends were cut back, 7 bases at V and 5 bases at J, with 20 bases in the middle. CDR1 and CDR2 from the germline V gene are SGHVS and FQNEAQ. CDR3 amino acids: CASKQVGGGIETQYF. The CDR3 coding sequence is TGTGCCAGCAAACAGGTTGGGGGGGGCATCGAGACCCAGTACTTC.

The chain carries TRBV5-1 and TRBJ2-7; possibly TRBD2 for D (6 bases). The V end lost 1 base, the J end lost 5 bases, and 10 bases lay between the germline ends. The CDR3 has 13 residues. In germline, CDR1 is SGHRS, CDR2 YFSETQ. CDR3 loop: CASSLRGSHEQYF. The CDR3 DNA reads TGCGCCAGCAGCTTGCGGGGGTCACACGAGCAGTACTTC. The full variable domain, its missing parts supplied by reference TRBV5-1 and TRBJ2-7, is KAGVTQTPRYLIKTRGQQVTLSCSPISGHRSVSWYQQTPGQGLQFLFEYFSETQRNKGNFPGRFSGRQFSNSRSEMNVSTLELGDSALYLCASSLRGSHEQYFGPGTRLTVT.

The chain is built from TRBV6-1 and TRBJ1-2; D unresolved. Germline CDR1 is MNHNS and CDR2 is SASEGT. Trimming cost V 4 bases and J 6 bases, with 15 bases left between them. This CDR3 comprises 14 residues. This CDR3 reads CASSVGTGEDGYTF. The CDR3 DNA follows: TGTGCCAGCAGTGTGGGTACCGGGGAAGATGGCTACACCTTC.

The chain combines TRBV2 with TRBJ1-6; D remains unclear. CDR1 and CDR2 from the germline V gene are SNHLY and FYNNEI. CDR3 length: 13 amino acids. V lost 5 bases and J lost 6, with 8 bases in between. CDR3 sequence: CASSWRINSPLHF. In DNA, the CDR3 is TGTGCCAGCAGTTGGCGGATTAATTCACCCCTCCACTTT.

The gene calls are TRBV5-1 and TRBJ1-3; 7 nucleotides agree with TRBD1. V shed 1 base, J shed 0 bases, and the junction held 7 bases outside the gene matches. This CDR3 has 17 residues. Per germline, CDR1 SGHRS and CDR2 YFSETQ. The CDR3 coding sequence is TGCGCCAGCAGCTTGTTTCCTGGGACAGACTCTGGAAACACCATATATTTT. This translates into CASSLFPGTDSGNTIYF.

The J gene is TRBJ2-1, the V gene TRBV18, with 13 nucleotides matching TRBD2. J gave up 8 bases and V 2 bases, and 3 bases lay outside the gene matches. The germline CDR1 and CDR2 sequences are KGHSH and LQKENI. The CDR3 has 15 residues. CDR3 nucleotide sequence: TGTGCCAGCTCACCAACTAGCGGGGGGGCACATGAGCAGTTCTTC. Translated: CASSPTSGGAHEQFF.

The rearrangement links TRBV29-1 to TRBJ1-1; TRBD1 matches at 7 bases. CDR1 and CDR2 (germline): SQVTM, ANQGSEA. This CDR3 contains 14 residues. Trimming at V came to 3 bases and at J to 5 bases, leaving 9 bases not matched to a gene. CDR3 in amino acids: CSVDKGGAGTEAFF. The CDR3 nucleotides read TGCAGCGTTGATAAAGGGGGCGCCGGGACTGAAGCTTTCTTT.

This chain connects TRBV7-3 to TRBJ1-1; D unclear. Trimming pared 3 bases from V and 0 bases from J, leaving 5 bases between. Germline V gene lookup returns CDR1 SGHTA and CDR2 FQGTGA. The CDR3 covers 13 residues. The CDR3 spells CASSFSVNTEAFF. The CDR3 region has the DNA TGTGCCAGCAGCTTCTCAGTGAACACTGAAGCTTTCTTT.

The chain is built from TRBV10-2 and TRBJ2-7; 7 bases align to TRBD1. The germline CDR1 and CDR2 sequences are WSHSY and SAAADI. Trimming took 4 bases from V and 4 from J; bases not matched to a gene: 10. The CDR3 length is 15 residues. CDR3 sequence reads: CASSVGGLRFYEQYF. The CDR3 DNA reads TGCGCCAGCAGTGTAGGGGGCCTCCGCTTTTACGAGCAGTACTTC.

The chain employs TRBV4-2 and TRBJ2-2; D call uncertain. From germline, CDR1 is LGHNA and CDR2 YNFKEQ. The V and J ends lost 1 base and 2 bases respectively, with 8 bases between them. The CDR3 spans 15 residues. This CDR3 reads CASSQVGENTGELFF. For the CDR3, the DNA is TGTGCCAGCAGCCAAGTAGGAGAAAACACCGGGGAGCTGTTTTTT.

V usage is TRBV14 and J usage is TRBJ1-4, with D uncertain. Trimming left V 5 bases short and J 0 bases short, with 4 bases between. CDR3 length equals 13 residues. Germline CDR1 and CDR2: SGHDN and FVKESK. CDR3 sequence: CASSVSTNEKLFF. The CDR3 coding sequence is TGTGCCAGCAGCGTCTCAACTAATGAAAAACTGTTTTTT.

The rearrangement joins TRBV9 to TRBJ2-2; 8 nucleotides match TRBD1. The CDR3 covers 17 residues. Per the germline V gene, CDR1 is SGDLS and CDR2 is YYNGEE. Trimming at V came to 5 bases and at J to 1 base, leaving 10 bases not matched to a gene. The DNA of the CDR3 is TGTGCCAGCAGTCACGGATCAGGGGGCGGGAACACCGGGGAGCTGTTTTTT. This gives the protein CASSHGSGGGNTGELFF.

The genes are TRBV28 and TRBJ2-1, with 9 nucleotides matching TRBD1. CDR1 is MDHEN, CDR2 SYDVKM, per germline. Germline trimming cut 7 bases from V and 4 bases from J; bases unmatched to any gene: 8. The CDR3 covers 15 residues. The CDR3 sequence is CASTLGQGKYNEQFF. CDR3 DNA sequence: TGTGCCAGCACCCTCGGACAGGGGAAGTACAATGAGCAGTTCTTC. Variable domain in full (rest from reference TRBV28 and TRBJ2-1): DVKVTQSSRYLVKRTGEKVFLECVQDMDHENMFWYRQDPGLGLRLIYFSYDVKMKEKGDIPEGYSVSREKKERFSLILESASTNQTSMYLCASTLGQGKYNEQFFGPGTRLTVL.

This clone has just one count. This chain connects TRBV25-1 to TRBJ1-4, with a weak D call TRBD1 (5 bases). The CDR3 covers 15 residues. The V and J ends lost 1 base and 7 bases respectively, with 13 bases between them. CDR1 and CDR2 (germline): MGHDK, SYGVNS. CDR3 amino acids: CASSELGGRGEKLFF. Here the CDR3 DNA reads TGTGCCAGCAGTGAATTAGGAGGGAGGGGTGAAAAACTGTTTTTT.

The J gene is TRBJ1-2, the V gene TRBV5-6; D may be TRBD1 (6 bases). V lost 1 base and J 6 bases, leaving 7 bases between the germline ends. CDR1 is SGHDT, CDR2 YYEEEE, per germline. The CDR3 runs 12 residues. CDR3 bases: TGTGCCAGCAGCTTGTGGACAGATGGCTACACCTTC. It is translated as CASSLWTDGYTF.

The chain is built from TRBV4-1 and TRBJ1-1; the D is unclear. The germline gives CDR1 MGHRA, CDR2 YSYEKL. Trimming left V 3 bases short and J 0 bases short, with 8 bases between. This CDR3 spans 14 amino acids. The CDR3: CASSQRSMNTEAFF. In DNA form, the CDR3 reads TGCGCCAGCAGCCAGAGGAGCATGAACACTGAAGCTTTCTTT.

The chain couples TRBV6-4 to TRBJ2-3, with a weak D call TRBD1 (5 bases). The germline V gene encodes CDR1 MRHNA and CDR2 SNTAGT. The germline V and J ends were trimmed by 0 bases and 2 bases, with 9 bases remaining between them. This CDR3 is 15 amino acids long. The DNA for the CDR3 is TGTGCCAGCAGTGACTCCGCAGGGCACACAGATACGCAGTATTTT. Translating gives CASSDSAGHTDTQYF.